The 25 T cell receptor beta chains below all came from one sample that was sequenced in a study of untreated major depressive disorder. Study-wide results and limits: Depressed patients' CD4+ T cells carried increased TRBV05-01 (Vbeta 5.1) usage versus control CD4+ T cells.

For these receptors, no antigen is known. The repertoire was sequenced with immunoSEQ multiplex PCR; TCRdb's copy has only in-frame clones and lacks some. This table holds about 19,000 clones, 80% to 95% found once. The source material was CD4+ T cells from PBMCs. These receptors originate from a woman between 40 and 55 years old with major depressive disorder.

The CDR3: CASTQGARETEAFF. The CDR3 coding sequence is TGTGCCAGCACACAGGGGGCGCGGGAGACTGAAGCTTTCTTT. The chain is built from TRBV6-1 and TRBJ1-1; the match to TRBD1 covers 9 bases. The germline V gene encodes CDR1 MNHNS and CDR2 SASEGT. V trimming: 7 bases; J trimming: 5 bases; junction bases outside the gene matches: 8. The CDR3 covers 14 residues.

V usage is TRBV2 and J usage is TRBJ2-1; D is possibly TRBD1 (6 bases). The germline V gene has CDR1 SNHLY and CDR2 FYNNEI. Trimming left V 5 bases short and J 8 bases short, with 7 bases between. The CDR3 is made up of 11 amino acids. This CDR3 is CASSTGYEQFF. As DNA, the CDR3 is TGTGCCAGCAGTACAGGGTATGAGCAGTTCTTC.

The J gene is TRBJ2-7, the V gene TRBV2; D may correspond to TRBD1 or TRBD2 (5 bases each). The CDR3 is 11 residues long. V shed 7 bases and J shed 6 bases, with 10 bases lying between them. Germline V CDR1 and CDR2: SNHLY, FYNNEI. Here the CDR3 reads CASNRGAEQYF. CDR3 in DNA: TGTGCCAGCAATCGAGGGGCCGAGCAGTACTTC.

V and J are TRBV11-1 and TRBJ1-2; 7 positions agree with TRBD1. Germline V gives CDR1 SGHAT, CDR2 FQDESV (reference sequence). The CDR3 has 13 amino acids. V was pared by 5 bases and J by 3 bases, with 3 bases of the junction left unmatched. CDR3 coding DNA: TGTGCCAGCAGCCCCGGGACAGACTATGGCTACACCTTC. This sequence encodes CASSPGTDYGYTF.

This chain links TRBV29-1 with TRBJ1-1; D unclear. Germline CDR1 SQVTM, CDR2 ANQGSEA. Deletions cut 4 bases from V and 4 bases from J, with 4 bases between. This CDR3 has 10 amino acids. CDR3: CSVVVTEAFF. The CDR3 DNA reads TGCAGCGTTGTAGTCACTGAAGCTTTCTTT. Using reference TRBV29-1 and TRBJ1-1 for the parts outside the CDR3, the full variable domain is SAVISQKPSRDICQRGTSLTIQCQVDSQVTMMFWYRQQPGQSLTLIATANQGSEATYESGFVIDKFPISRPNLTFSTLTVSNMSPEDSSIYLCSVVVTEAFFGQGTRLTVV.

This clone was counted between two and nine times. The chain carries TRBV7-3 and TRBJ1-1, with D unclear. There are 13 residues in the CDR3. CDR1 and CDR2 from the germline V gene are SGHTA and FQGTGA. V shed 0 bases and J shed 1 base, with 3 bases lying between them. Here the CDR3 reads CASSLTRNTEAFF. DNA of the CDR3: TGTGCCAGCAGCTTAACCAGGAACACTGAAGCTTTCTTT.

The V gene is TRBV9, the J gene TRBJ2-3; 11 nucleotides agree with TRBD1. CDR3 size: 16 residues. Germline values: CDR1 SGDLS, CDR2 YYNGEE. Trimming cost V 2 bases and J 6 bases; bases outside gene matches: 8. The CDR3 region is CASSVTRGQGGDTQYF. CDR3 nucleotides: TGTGCCAGCAGCGTCACGAGGGGACAGGGGGGGGATACGCAGTATTTT. Drawing the rest from reference TRBV9 and TRBJ2-3, the complete variable domain is DSGVTQTPKHLITATGQRVTLRCSPRSGDLSVYWYQQSLDQGLQFLIQYYNGEERAKGNILERFSAQQFPDLHSELNLSSLELGDSALYFCASSVTRGQGGDTQYFGPGTRLTVL.

The chain links TRBV18 to TRBJ2-1, with D unclear. Germline V gives CDR1 KGHSH, CDR2 LQKENI. CDR3 length: 12 residues. The V and J ends lost 6 bases and 6 bases respectively, with 9 bases between them. CDR3 in DNA: TGTGCCAGCTCGCTGGATCCCAATGAGCAGTTCTTC. It translates to CASSLDPNEQFF.

V gene TRBV5-1 combines with J gene TRBJ1-5; 7 bases fit TRBD1. The V and J ends lost 5 bases and 5 bases, in that order; junction bases with no gene match: 10. This CDR3 region has 15 residues. The germline V gene has CDR1 SGHRS and CDR2 YFSETQ. As DNA, the CDR3 is TGCGCCAGCAGTCCCACAGGGGCGCAGCATCAGCCCCAGCATTTT. Translating it yields CASSPTGAQHQPQHF.

This chain joins TRBV27 and TRBJ2-7; 7 nucleotides agree with TRBD1. The length of the CDR3 is 13 residues. CDR1 is MNHEY, CDR2 SMNVEV, per germline (reference sequence). Trimming removed 2 bases from V and 7 bases from J; junction bases left unmatched: 5. DNA for the CDR3: TGTGCCAGCAGTTTACGACAGGGTGGGGAGCAGTACGTC. This codes for CASSLRQGGEQYV.

Comment on this clone: This CDR3 is also generated by other DNA sequences in the sample. The rearrangement joins TRBV7-3 to TRBJ2-3; D is undetermined. Germline CDR1 and CDR2: SGHTA and FQGTGA. This CDR3 is built from 11 residues. V gave up 2 bases and J gave up 6 bases, with 3 bases separating them. CDR3 residues: CASSLADTQYF. CDR3 nucleotides: TGTGCCAGCAGCTTAGCTGATACGCAGTATTTT.

The chain carries TRBV2 and TRBJ2-7; TRBD1 matches 7 bases. Germline V CDR1 and CDR2: SNHLY, FYNNEI. The trim removed 6 bases at V and 7 bases at J, leaving 12 bases unmatched. CDR3 size: 14 residues. DNA for the CDR3: TGTGCCAGCAGCAGTGAGGGCAGGGGGTATGAGCAGTACTTC. Its protein product is CASSSEGRGYEQYF.

The chain couples TRBV30 to TRBJ2-2; tentatively, D is TRBD2 (5 bases). The V end was cut by 0 bases, the J end by 5 bases, with 10 bases between. Germline lookup yields CDR1 GTSNPN and CDR2 SVGIG (reference sequence). This CDR3 spans 14 amino acids. The CDR3 coding sequence is TGTGCCTGGAGTGTACTGTCGGGGACCGGGGAGCTGTTTTTT. This sequence encodes CAWSVLSGTGELFF.

This chain connects TRBV4-2 to TRBJ1-5, with unresolved D. V lost 0 bases and J 6 bases, leaving 6 bases between the germline ends. The CDR3 extends over 13 amino acids. Germline V CDR1 and CDR2: LGHNA, YNFKEQ. CDR3 DNA: TGTGCCAGCAGCCAAGAGCTTCGTCAGCCCCAGCATTTT. Protein product: CASSQELRQPQHF.

J is TRBJ2-5 and V is TRBV27; unclear D gene. V was pared by 5 bases and J by 1 base, with 8 bases between. Per germline, CDR1 MNHEY and CDR2 SMNVEV (reference sequence). The CDR3 sequence is 13 residues long. The CDR3 sequence is CASSLRGQETQYF. The CDR3, as DNA: TGTGCCAGCAGTCTCCGAGGCCAAGAGACCCAGTACTTC.

The chain carries TRBV18 and TRBJ1-1; 10 bases align to TRBD1. Per the germline V gene, CDR1 is KGHSH and CDR2 is LQKENI. V gave up 7 bases and J gave up 1 base; unmatched junction bases: 3. The CDR3 runs 14 residues. CDR3 sequence (DNA): TGTGCCAGCTTACGGACAGGGGGGAACACTGAAGCTTTCTTT. This sequence encodes CASLRTGGNTEAFF.

This clone was detected only once. The chain couples TRBV7-6 to TRBJ2-7; the D gene is possibly TRBD1 (5 bases). The length of the CDR3 is 13 residues. V shed 1 base and J shed 5 bases, with 9 bases lying between them. Germline lookup yields CDR1 SGHVS and CDR2 FNYEAQ. The chain's CDR3 is CASSLDRYHEQYF. The CDR3 DNA sequence: TGTGCCAGCAGCTTAGACAGGTACCACGAGCAGTACTTC.

The genes are TRBV7-9 and TRBJ2-1; TRBD1 might be the D (5 bases). Germline V gives CDR1 SEHNR, CDR2 FQNEAQ (reference sequence). The ends were cut back, 7 bases at V and 1 base at J, with 11 bases in the middle. The CDR3 loop spans 14 amino acids. CDR3 loop: CASKDSGSYNEQFF. CDR3 nucleotides: TGTGCCAGCAAGGATTCAGGGTCCTACAATGAGCAGTTCTTC.

The gene calls are TRBV10-3 and TRBJ1-1, with 12 nucleotides matching TRBD1. With V trimmed by 7 bases and J by 3 bases, 9 bases remained unmatched. Germline V gives CDR1 ENHRY, CDR2 SYGVKD. The length of the CDR3 is 16 residues. The CDR3 spells CAITPGQGAGDTEAFF. CDR3 bases: TGTGCCATCACCCCGGGACAGGGGGCCGGGGACACTGAAGCTTTCTTT.

A remark on this clone: Relative to the germline gene, one junction end is altered; a read error may explain this. This chain links TRBV7-2 with TRBJ1-1, with D unclear. This CDR3 comprises 15 residues. CDR1 SGHTA and CDR2 FQGNSA come from the germline V gene. This CDR3 is CASTLTAAGNTEAFF. CDR3 DNA: TGTGCCAGCACCTTAACCGCGGCAGGCAACACTGAAGCTTTCTTT.

The chain is built from TRBV6-1 and TRBJ1-2; D is ambiguous. From germline, CDR1 is MNHNS and CDR2 SASEGT. The CDR3 spans 13 residues. V dropped 4 bases and J dropped 0 bases, with 6 bases sitting between them. The CDR3 DNA sequence: TGTGCCAGCAGTGCGGCAGCTAACTATGGCTACACCTTC. Protein: CASSAAANYGYTF.

Written as DNA, the CDR3 is TGTGCCAGCAGTGAAGCCATCAGGGGAGTAGGAGCTTTCTTT. Protein product: CASSEAIRGVGAFF. The chain has TRBV6-1 and TRBJ1-1; the D gene is possibly TRBD1 (6 bases). This CDR3 contains 14 residues. Germline loops: CDR1 MNHNS, CDR2 SASEGT. Trimming pared 0 bases from V and 10 bases from J, leaving 15 bases between.

This clone has only one observation. CDR3 bases: TGTGCCAGCAGCTCCGGGACAGGGGGCCGGTTTTATGGCTACACCTTC. Translated: CASSSGTGGRFYGYTF. This sequence joins TRBV11-3 and TRBJ1-2; TRBD1 matches 12 bases. J lost 5 bases, V lost 4 bases, and 8 bases had no gene match. The CDR3 has 16 amino acids. Germline CDR1 reads SGHNT; CDR2 reads YENEEA.

The gene calls are TRBV7-3 and TRBJ2-7, with 9 bases fitting TRBD2. CDR3 length equals 22 residues. The ends lost 5 bases at V and 1 base at J; junction bases unmatched: 27. CDR1 and CDR2 from the germline V gene are SGHTA and FQGTGA. The CDR3 sequence is CASSPKGRLYPPSGEGSYEQYV. The CDR3 coding sequence is TGTGCCAGCAGCCCAAAGGGACGGCTCTATCCTCCTAGCGGGGAAGGTTCCTACGAGCAGTACGTC.

This clone showed up just once. The chain uses TRBV6-1 and TRBJ1-1; no clear D gene. The CDR3 runs to 13 residues. Germline CDR1 MNHNS, CDR2 SASEGT. Trimming stripped 5 bases from V and 0 bases from J, with 7 bases between. DNA of the CDR3: TGTGCCAGCAGTTTTGGGATGAACACTGAAGCTTTCTTT. It encodes CASSFGMNTEAFF.